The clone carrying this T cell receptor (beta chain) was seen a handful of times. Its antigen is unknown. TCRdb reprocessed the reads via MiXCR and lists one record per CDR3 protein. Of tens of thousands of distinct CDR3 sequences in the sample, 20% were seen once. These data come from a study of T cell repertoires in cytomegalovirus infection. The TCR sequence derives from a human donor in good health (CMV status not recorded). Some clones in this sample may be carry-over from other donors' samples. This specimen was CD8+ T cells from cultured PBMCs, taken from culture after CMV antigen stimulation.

The CDR3 loop is CASSLVEAQGNEQFF. The CDR3 DNA reads TGTGCCAGCAGCTTAGTGGAAGCACAGGGGAATGAGCAGTTCTTC. The rearrangement uses TRBV7-9 and TRBJ2-1; 7 nucleotides line up with TRBD1. Trimming at V came to 1 base and at J to 7 bases, leaving 7 bases not matched to a gene. Germline-derived CDR1 and CDR2 are SEHNR and FQNEAQ (reference sequence). CDR3 length: 15 residues.